The 20 T cell receptor beta chains presented below share a single source sample, sequenced in a study of blood T cell repertoires in COVID-19. TCRdb's table, derived via immunoSEQ multiplex PCR, lists solely in-frame clones and lacks some. The repertoire consists of roughly 230,000 clones, with over 90% occurring once and the leading ten covering around 0.86%. Sequenced material: peripheral blood. These receptor sequences come from a man younger than 40 with COVID-19, enrolled during active disease.

The V gene is TRBV19, the J gene TRBJ1-6; D might be TRBD1 (6 bases). From germline, CDR1 is LNHDA and CDR2 SQIVND (reference sequence). The ends were cut back, 7 bases at V and 4 bases at J, with 20 bases in the middle. The CDR3 contains 17 residues. CDR3 coding DNA: TGTGCCAGTACAACCGGGACACCGAACAATTATAATTCACCCCTCCACTTT. Protein sequence: CASTTGTPNNYNSPLHF.

V and J are TRBV25-1 and TRBJ1-6; no clear D gene. This CDR3 has 11 amino acids. In germline, CDR1 is MGHDK, CDR2 SYGVNS. Deletions cut 3 bases from V and 9 bases from J, with 3 bases between. The CDR3 here is CASSDGSPLHF. The CDR3 DNA reads as TGTGCCAGCAGTGACGGTTCACCCCTCCACTTT.

The chain recombines TRBV4-1 with TRBJ1-3; no definite D call. This CDR3 comprises 17 residues. CDR1 is MGHRA and CDR2 is YSYEKL in the germline V gene. Trimming shortened V by 4 bases and J by 0 bases, and 16 bases separated the two germline ends. CDR3 in amino acids: CASSLGLLGSSGNTIYF. CDR3 nucleotides: TGCGCCAGCAGCCTCGGATTGCTAGGTAGCTCTGGAAACACCATATATTTT.

This clone has only one observation. This chain joins TRBV7-9 and TRBJ1-2; D ambiguous. The germline V gene has CDR1 SEHNR and CDR2 FQNEAQ (reference sequence). The CDR3 is 12 residues long. The V end lost 4 bases, the J end lost 4 bases, and 7 bases lay between the germline ends. The CDR3 DNA reads TGTGCCAGCAGCTCCCTACCCTATGGCTACACCTTC. It encodes CASSSLPYGYTF.

The rearrangement links TRBV7-9 to TRBJ1-2, with 8 bases aligning to TRBD1. CDR3 size: 16 residues. J was trimmed by 2 bases and V by 6 bases; bases with no gene match: 11. Germline V gene data show CDR1 as SEHNR and CDR2 as FQNEAQ (reference sequence). The DNA for the CDR3 is TGTGCCAGCAGATCAAACCGGGACAGGCTGAACTATGGCTACACCTTC. Protein sequence: CASRSNRDRLNYGYTF.

The chain combines TRBV10-3 with TRBJ1-6; unclear D gene. This CDR3 has 17 residues. Germline CDR1 and CDR2: ENHRY and SYGVKD. Trimming stripped 0 bases from V and 0 bases from J, with 9 bases between. The CDR3 DNA sequence: TGTGCCATCAGTGAGTCGCCGTCTAGCTCCTATAATTCACCCCTCCACTTT. Translation: CAISESPSSSYNSPLHF.

This clone appeared a single time. V usage is TRBV4-1 and J usage is TRBJ2-2; TRBD2 aligns across 7 bases. The CDR3 covers 16 residues. Trimming took 1 base from V and 3 from J; bases not matched to a gene: 5. Germline lookup yields CDR1 MGHRA and CDR2 YSYEKL. The CDR3 bases are TGCGCCAGCAGCCAAGTGGGGGGGTCCGACACCGGGGAGCTGTTTTTT. It translates to CASSQVGGSDTGELFF.

CDR3 loop: CASSLINEAFF. The CDR3 nucleotides read TGTGCCAGCAGCTTGATCAATGAGGCTTTCTTT. V usage is TRBV5-6 and J usage is TRBJ1-1; D unclear. V gave up 1 base and J gave up 11 bases, with 9 bases separating them. The CDR3 consists of 11 residues. Per the germline V gene, CDR1 is SGHDT and CDR2 is YYEEEE.

The genes are TRBV6-5 and TRBJ1-1; 9 bases fit TRBD1. Trimming at V came to 6 bases and at J to 2 bases, leaving 7 bases not matched to a gene. The CDR3 has 15 residues. The germline CDR1 and CDR2 sequences are MNHEY and SVGAGI. DNA of the CDR3: TGTGCCAGCAGGGGACAGGGCGGTCCAAACACTGAAGCTTTCTTT. Translation: CASRGQGGPNTEAFF.

The chain employs TRBV27 and TRBJ2-7, with 7 bases identical to TRBD1. The CDR3 is 14 amino acids. The V gene's germline CDR1 is MNHEY and CDR2 SMNVEV (reference sequence). V gave up 10 bases and J gave up 3 bases; unmatched junction bases: 12. The CDR3 sequence: CATQPQGLYYEQYF. Here the CDR3 DNA reads TGTGCCACACAACCACAGGGGCTATACTACGAGCAGTACTTC.

The chain employs TRBV13 and TRBJ1-1; D gene ambiguous. Germline V gives CDR1 PRHDT, CDR2 FYEKMQ (reference sequence). The CDR3 contains 14 residues. V was cut by 5 bases and J by 1 base, with 11 bases left in between. In DNA, the CDR3 is TGTGCCAGCAGCCTACGAACCGAGAACACTGAAGCTTTCTTT. It translates to CASSLRTENTEAFF.

The chain is built from TRBV18 and TRBJ1-6; D remains unclear. The V gene lost 3 bases and the J gene lost 9 bases, with 21 bases spanning the gap. CDR3 size: 17 residues. Germline V gives CDR1 KGHSH, CDR2 LQKENI. The CDR3 reads CASSPEGGGIGGSPLHF. The CDR3 nucleotides are TGTGCCAGCTCACCGGAAGGTGGCGGGATAGGAGGTTCACCCCTCCACTTT.

The chain is built from TRBV6-2 or TRBV6-3 and TRBJ1-3; D is possibly TRBD1 (6 bases). CDR3 length: 16 residues. The germline V gene has CDR1 MNHEY and CDR2 SVGEGT. The V gene lost 4 bases and the J gene lost 0 bases, with 13 bases spanning the gap. The chain's CDR3 is CASSSNREYSGNTIYF. In nucleotides, the CDR3 is TGTGCCAGCAGTTCTAACAGGGAATACTCTGGAAACACCATATATTTT.

V is TRBV25-1 and J is TRBJ2-5; tentative D call: TRBD1 (6 bases). In germline, CDR1 is MGHDK, CDR2 SYGVNS. CDR3 length equals 15 residues. Trimming shortened V by 1 base and J by 5 bases, and 14 bases separated the two germline ends. The CDR3 DNA follows: TGTGCCAGCAGTGAATCACAGGGTGTACGGGAGACCCAGTACTTC. This codes for CASSESQGVRETQYF.

This chain connects TRBV27 to TRBJ2-2; tentative D call: TRBD2 (6 bases). Trimming left V 2 bases short and J 1 base short, with 8 bases between. From germline, CDR1 is MNHEY and CDR2 SMNVEV (reference sequence). This CDR3 is 15 amino acids long. The CDR3: CASSLAGMNTGELFF. For the CDR3, the DNA is TGTGCCAGCAGTTTAGCGGGGATGAACACCGGGGAGCTGTTTTTT.

This chain joins TRBV6-5 and TRBJ2-3, with D maybe TRBD1 (6 bases). With 7 bases removed from V and 0 bases from J, the gap between germline ends came to 14 bases. The CDR3 covers 15 residues. CDR1 and CDR2 (germline): MNHEY, SVGAGI. CDR3 DNA sequence: TGTGCCAGCAAAGGCAGGGGTGCTAGCACAGATACGCAGTATTTT. Amino acids: CASKGRGASTDTQYF.

The gene calls are TRBV28 and TRBJ2-5; 10 bases map to TRBD2. The CDR3 covers 14 residues. The germline V gene has CDR1 MDHEN and CDR2 SYDVKM. The junction had 4 bases not matched to a gene; V was cut back by 5 bases and J by 4 bases. CDR3 protein: CASSPTSGLETQYF. DNA for the CDR3: TGTGCCAGCAGTCCGACTAGCGGGCTAGAGACCCAGTACTTC. The complete variable domain, with remaining parts taken from reference TRBV28 and TRBJ2-5, reads DVKVTQSSRYLVKRTGEKVFLECVQDMDHENMFWYRQDPGLGLRLIYFSYDVKMKEKGDIPEGYSVSREKKERFSLILESASTNQTSMYLCASSPTSGLETQYFGPGTRLLVL.

J is TRBJ1-1 and V is TRBV19; D uncertain. Germline V gene data show CDR1 as LNHDA and CDR2 as SQIVND (reference sequence). This CDR3 comprises 13 residues. Trimming took off 3 bases at V and 1 base at J, with 6 bases between the two ends. The CDR3 is CASSILGNTEAFF. The CDR3 bases are TGTGCCAGTAGTATTCTCGGGAACACTGAAGCTTTCTTT. Full variable domain (remainder filled in from reference TRBV19 and TRBJ1-1): DGGITQSPKYLFRKEGQNVTLSCEQNLNHDAMYWYRQDPGQGLRLIYYSQIVNDFQKGDIAEGYSVSREKKESFPLTVTSAQKNPTAFYLCASSILGNTEAFFGQGTRLTVV.

The chain combines TRBV5-4 with TRBJ1-5; no reliable D call. V was clipped by 4 bases and J by 5 bases, with 7 bases between them. Germline values: CDR1 SGHNT, CDR2 YYREEE (reference sequence). The CDR3 has 12 amino acids. CDR3 sequence reads: CASSIPDQPQHF. CDR3 sequence (DNA): TGTGCCAGCAGCATCCCCGATCAGCCCCAGCATTTT. The whole variable domain, remainder taken from reference TRBV5-4 and TRBJ1-5, is ETGVTQSPTHLIKTRGQQVTLRCSSQSGHNTVSWYQQALGQGPQFIFQYYREEENGRGNFPPRFSGLQFPNYSSELNVNALELDDSALYLCASSIPDQPQHFGDGTRLSIL.

The chain recombines TRBV28 with TRBJ2-7; 7 bases agree with TRBD1. J was trimmed by 2 bases and V by 7 bases; bases with no gene match: 5. The CDR3 consists of 13 residues. The germline V gene has CDR1 MDHEN and CDR2 SYDVKM. The CDR3 region has the DNA TGTGCCAGCATTCTGACAGGGACCTACGAGCAGTACTTC. Residues: CASILTGTYEQYF.